This is a list of T cell receptor beta chains from one sample in a study of blood T cell repertoires in COVID-19. Clones were read by immunoSEQ multiplex PCR, and TCRdb kept only the in-frame ones, dropping some. This sample has tens of thousands of clones; 86% occur once, and the top ten carry approximately 16%. Sequenced sample: peripheral blood. The receptors originated from a man aged 40-55 years with COVID-19, enrolled during active disease. Each CDR3 is given with its conserved first and last residue. The order of the fields is D gene, J gene, V gene, CDR3 DNA, CDR3 protein. The D gene is left open where the match is weak.

>-|TRBJ1-2|TRBV5-1
TGCGCCAGCAGCTTGGGTGGGGGCGCTTATGGCTACACCTTC
CASSLGGGAYGYTF
>TRBD1|TRBJ2-5|TRBV30
TGTGCCTGGAGTGCAGGGGGCGCCGACCAAGAGACCCAGTACTTC
CAWSAGGADQETQYF
>-|TRBJ2-7|TRBV11-2
TGTGCCAGCACCCCTCAAGAGTACTACGAGCAGTACTTC
CASTPQEYYEQYF
>-|TRBJ2-2|TRBV6-5
TGTGCCAGAAAAGTGGGGGGGCTTGGGGAGCTGTTTTTT
CARKVGGLGELFF
>-|TRBJ1-1|TRBV7-2
TGTGCCAGCAGCCCCCGTAGGGGATCGAACACTGAAGCTTTCTTT
CASSPRRGSNTEAFF
>-|TRBJ1-6|TRBV6-1
TGTGCCAGCAGTGATGGTGTACAGATCTATAATTCACCCCTCCACTTT
CASSDGVQIYNSPLHF
>TRBD1|TRBJ2-3|TRBV5-1
TGCGCCAGCAGCTCCCGGGACAGGGGGGCAGATACGCAGTATTTT
CASSSRDRGADTQYF
>TRBD1|TRBJ2-7|TRBV5-4
TGTGCCAGCAGCTTGGGGGACAGGGGGACAGAGTACGAGCAGTACTTC
CASSLGDRGTEYEQYF
>TRBD1|TRBJ2-4|TRBV5-4
TGTGCCAGCAGCTCCGAGGGGACAGGGAGGAACATTCAGTACTTC
CASSSEGTGRNIQYF
>-|TRBJ1-2|TRBV10-3
TGTGCCATCGACGGGAACTATGGCTACACCTTC
CAIDGNYGYTF
>TRBD1|TRBJ2-1|TRBV2
TGTGCCAGCACCCTCGAGAGGCGGACAGGGGGAGGGCAGTTCTTC
CASTLERRTGGGQFF
>TRBD1|TRBJ2-7|TRBV11-3
TGTGCCAGCAGCTTGAGGACAGGGGGAGATCAGTACTTC
CASSLRTGGDQYF
>-|TRBJ1-1|TRBV2
TGTGCCAGCAGTGAAGCGCCCAGGGATACTGAAGCTTTCTTT
CASSEAPRDTEAFF